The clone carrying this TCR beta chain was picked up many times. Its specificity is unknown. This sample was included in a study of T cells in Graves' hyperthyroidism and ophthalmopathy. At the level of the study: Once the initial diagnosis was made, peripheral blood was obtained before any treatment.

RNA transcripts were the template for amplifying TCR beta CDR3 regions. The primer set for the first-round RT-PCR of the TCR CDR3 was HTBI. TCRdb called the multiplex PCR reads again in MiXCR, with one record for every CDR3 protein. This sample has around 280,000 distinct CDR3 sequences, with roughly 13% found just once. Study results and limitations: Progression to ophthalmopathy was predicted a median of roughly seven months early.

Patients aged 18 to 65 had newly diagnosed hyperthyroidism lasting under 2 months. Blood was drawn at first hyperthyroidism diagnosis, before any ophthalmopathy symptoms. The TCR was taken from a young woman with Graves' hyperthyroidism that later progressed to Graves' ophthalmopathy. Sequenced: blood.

CDR3 coding DNA: TGTGCCAGCAGTTTAATCGGGGAGGGACTCTACGAGCAGTACTTC. Encoded protein: CASSLIGEGLYEQYF. This chain joins TRBV27 and TRBJ2-7; 7 nucleotides line up with TRBD2. The trim removed 2 bases at V and 3 bases at J, leaving 7 bases unmatched. The germline CDR1 and CDR2 sequences are MNHEY and SMNVEV (reference sequence). This CDR3 comprises 15 residues.